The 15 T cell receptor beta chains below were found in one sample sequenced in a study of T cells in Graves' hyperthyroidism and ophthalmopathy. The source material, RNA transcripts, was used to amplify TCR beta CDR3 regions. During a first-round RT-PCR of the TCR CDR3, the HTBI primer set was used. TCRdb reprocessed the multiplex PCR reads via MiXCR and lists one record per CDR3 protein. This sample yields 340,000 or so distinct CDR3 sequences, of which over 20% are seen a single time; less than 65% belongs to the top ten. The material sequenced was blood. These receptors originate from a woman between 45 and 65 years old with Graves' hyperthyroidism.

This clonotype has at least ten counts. CDR3 coding DNA: TGTGCCAGCAGTCCCTTTCTCCCGGGAGCCCAGCACGAGCAGTACTTC. It encodes CASSPFLPGAQHEQYF. This sequence joins TRBV12-3 or TRBV12-4 and TRBJ2-7; weak D call: TRBD2 (6 bases). Deletions cut 5 bases from V and 5 bases from J, with 22 bases between. The CDR3 totals 16 residues.

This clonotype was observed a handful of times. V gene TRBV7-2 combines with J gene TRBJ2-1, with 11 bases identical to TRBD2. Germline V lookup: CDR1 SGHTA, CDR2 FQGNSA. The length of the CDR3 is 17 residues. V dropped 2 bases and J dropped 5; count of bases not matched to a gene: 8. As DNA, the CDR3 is TGTGCCAGCAGCTTAAGGGGTACTAGCGGGGGAAACAATGAGCAGTTCTTC. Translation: CASSLRGTSGGNNEQFF.

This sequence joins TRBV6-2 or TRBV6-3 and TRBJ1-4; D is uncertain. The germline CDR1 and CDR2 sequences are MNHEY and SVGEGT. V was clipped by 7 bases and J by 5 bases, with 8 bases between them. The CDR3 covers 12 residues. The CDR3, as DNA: TGTGCCAGCACTTCCCGCAATGAAAAACTGTTTTTT. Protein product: CASTSRNEKLFF.

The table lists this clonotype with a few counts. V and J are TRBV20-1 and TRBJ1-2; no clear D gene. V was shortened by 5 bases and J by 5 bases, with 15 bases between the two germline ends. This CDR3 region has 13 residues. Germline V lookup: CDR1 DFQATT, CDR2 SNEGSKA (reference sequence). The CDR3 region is CSAPADSRYGYTF. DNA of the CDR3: TGCAGTGCTCCCGCGGATTCGAGATATGGCTACACCTTC.

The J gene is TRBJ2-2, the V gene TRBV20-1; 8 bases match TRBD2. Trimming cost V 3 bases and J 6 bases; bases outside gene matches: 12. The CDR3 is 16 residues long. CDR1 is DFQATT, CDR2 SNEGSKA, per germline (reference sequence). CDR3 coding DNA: TGCAGTGCTAGTCCAACCGGGACTAGATTGGCCGGGGAGCTGTTTTTT. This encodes CSASPTGTRLAGELFF.

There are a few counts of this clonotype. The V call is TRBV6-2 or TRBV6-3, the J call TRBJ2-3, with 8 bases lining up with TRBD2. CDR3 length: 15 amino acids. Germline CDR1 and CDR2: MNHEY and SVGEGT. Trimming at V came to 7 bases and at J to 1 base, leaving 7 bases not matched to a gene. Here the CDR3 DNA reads TGTGCCAGCAAAAAATGGCGGGAGGGCACAGATACGCAGTATTTT. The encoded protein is CASKKWREGTDTQYF.

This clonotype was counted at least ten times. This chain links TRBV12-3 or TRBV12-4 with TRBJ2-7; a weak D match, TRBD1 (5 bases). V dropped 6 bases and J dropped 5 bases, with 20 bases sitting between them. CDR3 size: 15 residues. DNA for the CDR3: TGTGCCAGCAGAATAACCGGGCAGGGTGGGAACGAGCAGTACTTC. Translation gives CASRITGQGGNEQYF.

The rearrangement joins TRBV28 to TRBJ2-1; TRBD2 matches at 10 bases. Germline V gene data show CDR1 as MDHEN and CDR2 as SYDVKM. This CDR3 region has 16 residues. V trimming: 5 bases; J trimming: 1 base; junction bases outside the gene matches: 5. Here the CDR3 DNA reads TGTGCCAGCAGTACCCGGACTAGCGGTTCCTACAATGAGCAGTTCTTC. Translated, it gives CASSTRTSGSYNEQFF.

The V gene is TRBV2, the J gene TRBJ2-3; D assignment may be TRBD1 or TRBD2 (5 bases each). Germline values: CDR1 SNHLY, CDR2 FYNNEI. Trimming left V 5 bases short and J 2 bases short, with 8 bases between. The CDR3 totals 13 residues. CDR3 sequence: CASSNGATDTQYF. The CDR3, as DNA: TGTGCCAGCAGTAACGGGGCCACAGATACGCAGTATTTT.

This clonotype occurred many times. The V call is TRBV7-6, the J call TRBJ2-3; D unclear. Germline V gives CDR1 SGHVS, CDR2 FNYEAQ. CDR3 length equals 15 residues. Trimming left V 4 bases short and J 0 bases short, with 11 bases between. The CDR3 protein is CASSSRTGSTDTQYF. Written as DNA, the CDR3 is TGTGCCAGCAGCTCCAGGACGGGTAGCACAGATACGCAGTATTTT.

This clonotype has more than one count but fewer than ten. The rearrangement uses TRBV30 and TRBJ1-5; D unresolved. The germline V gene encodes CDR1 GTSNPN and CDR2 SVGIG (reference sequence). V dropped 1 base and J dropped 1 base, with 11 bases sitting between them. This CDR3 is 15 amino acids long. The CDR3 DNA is TGTGCCTGGAGTGCGACAAAATCAAGCAATCAGCCCCAGCATTTT. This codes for CAWSATKSSNQPQHF.

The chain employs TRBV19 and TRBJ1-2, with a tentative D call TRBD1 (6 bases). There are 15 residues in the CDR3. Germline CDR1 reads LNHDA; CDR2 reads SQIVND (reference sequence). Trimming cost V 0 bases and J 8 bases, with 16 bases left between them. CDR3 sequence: CASSIDTGRGRGYTF. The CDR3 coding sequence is TGTGCCAGTAGTATAGACACCGGACGGGGGCGAGGCTACACCTTC.

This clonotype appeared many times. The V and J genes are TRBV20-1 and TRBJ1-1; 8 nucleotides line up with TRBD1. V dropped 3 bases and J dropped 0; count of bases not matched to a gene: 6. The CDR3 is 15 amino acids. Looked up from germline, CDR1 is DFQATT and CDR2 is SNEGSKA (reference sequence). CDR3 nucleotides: TGCAGTGCTAGGGTCAGGGGGCGGATGAACACTGAAGCTTTCTTT. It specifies CSARVRGRMNTEAFF.

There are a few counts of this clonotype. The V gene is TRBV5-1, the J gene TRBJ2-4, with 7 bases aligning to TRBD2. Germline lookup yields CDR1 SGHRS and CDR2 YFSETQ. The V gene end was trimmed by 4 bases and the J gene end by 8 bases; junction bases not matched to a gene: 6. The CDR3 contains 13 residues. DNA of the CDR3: TGCGCCAGCAGCCTGGGGGGAGGGGACATTCAGTACTTC. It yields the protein CASSLGGGDIQYF.

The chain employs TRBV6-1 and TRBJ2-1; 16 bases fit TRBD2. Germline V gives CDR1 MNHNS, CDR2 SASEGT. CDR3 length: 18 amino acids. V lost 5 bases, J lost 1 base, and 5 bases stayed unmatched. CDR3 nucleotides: TGTGCCAGCAGTCTCGGGACTAGCGGGAGGGCGTCCTACAATGAGCAGTTCTTC. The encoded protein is CASSLGTSGRASYNEQFF.